The text below deals with one TCR beta chain. The sample belongs to a study of early T cells in non-severe SARS-CoV-2 infection. MiXCR, run by TCRdb on the 5' RACE reads, gives a single entry per CDR3 protein. There are about 97,000 distinct CDR3 sequences in the sample; 10% to 15% occur only once, and 6% to 7.5% lies in the top ten. From germline, CDR1 is MGHRA and CDR2 YSYEKL. V lost 1 base and J lost 5, with 14 bases in between. The CDR3 consists of 15 residues. This clonotype was sampled from an adult who was a healthcare worker with PCR-confirmed SARS-CoV-2 infection or an uninfected control (not recorded which). The sample comprised whole blood. The V gene is TRBV4-1, the J gene TRBJ1-1, with D tentatively TRBD1 (5 bases). The CDR3 DNA reads as TGCGCCAGCAGCCAAGTTTACAGGAGGCGTACTGAAGCTTTCTTT. Amino acid sequence: CASSQVYRRRTEAFF.